Shown below are 11 T cell receptor beta chains from a single sample sequenced in a study of blood T cell repertoires in COVID-19. This table comes from immunoSEQ multiplex PCR, and its TCRdb copy is limited to in-frame clones, with some not included. Of about 240,000 clones in the sample, about four fifths were seen once. Sequencing was done on a sample of peripheral blood. The receptor set was obtained from a man aged 25-45 years who had recovered from COVID-19.

The chain links TRBV7-2 to TRBJ1-2; D is ambiguous. The V end lost 7 bases, the J end lost 3 bases, and 15 bases lay between the germline ends. The CDR3 consists of 14 residues. Germline V gene lookup returns CDR1 SGHTA and CDR2 FQGNSA. As DNA, the CDR3 is TGTGCCAGCAAGGTGGGAGCCGTTGACTATGGCTACACCTTC. It translates to CASKVGAVDYGYTF.

This clone was counted once. The chain links TRBV6-5 to TRBJ1-5; D ambiguous. This CDR3 contains 13 residues. The V and J ends lost 11 bases and 4 bases respectively, with 15 bases between them. Germline CDR1 and CDR2: MNHEY and SVGAGI. This chain's CDR3 is CASQMGRNQPQHF. For the CDR3, the DNA is TGTGCCTCACAGATGGGCCGTAATCAGCCCCAGCATTTT.

V usage is TRBV6-5 and J usage is TRBJ2-5, with 8 bases that match TRBD2. This CDR3 region has 15 residues. V lost 5 bases and J lost 4; bases outside the gene matches: 9. Germline CDR1 MNHEY, CDR2 SVGAGI. The CDR3 spells CASSPKMTSAETQYF. CDR3 DNA sequence: TGTGCCAGCAGTCCAAAAATGACTAGCGCAGAGACCCAGTACTTC.

This clone turned up a few times. The chain recombines TRBV27 with TRBJ2-1, with D unresolved. This CDR3 is built from 13 residues. The germline gives CDR1 MNHEY, CDR2 SMNVEV (reference sequence). V was clipped by 6 bases and J by 6 bases, with 12 bases between them. The CDR3 sequence: CASRQVVVNEQFF. CDR3 nucleotides: TGTGCCAGCAGGCAGGTGGTGGTCAATGAGCAGTTCTTC.

The rearrangement links TRBV5-1 to TRBJ2-1; tentative D call: TRBD1 (6 bases). With 1 base removed from V and 10 bases from J, the gap between germline ends came to 18 bases. Germline-derived CDR1 and CDR2 are SGHRS and YFSETQ. This CDR3 has 15 amino acids. The CDR3 DNA sequence: TGCGCCAGCAGCTTGATGGGTGGTGGGGGCACGGAGCAGTTCTTC. Translating it yields CASSLMGGGGTEQFF.

The genes are TRBV7-8 and TRBJ2-5; a weak D match, TRBD1 (7 bases). Germline CDR1 is SGHVS and CDR2 is FQNEAQ. The CDR3 consists of 16 residues. Trimming pared 5 bases from V and 6 bases from J, leaving 22 bases between. CDR3 sequence: CASSIGGAGGTQTQYF. CDR3 sequence (DNA): TGTGCCAGCAGCATAGGAGGGGCAGGGGGGACTCAGACCCAGTACTTC.

The chain uses TRBV19 and TRBJ2-7; no clear D. Trimming cost V 1 base and J 3 bases, with 10 bases left between them. CDR1 and CDR2 from the germline V gene are LNHDA and SQIVND (reference sequence). The CDR3 length is 14 residues. CDR3 sequence: CASSIGARHYEQYF. The DNA of the CDR3 is TGTGCCAGTAGTATAGGTGCGAGACACTACGAGCAGTACTTC.

This clone is a singleton in its sample. This chain uses TRBV4-1 with TRBJ1-2; D not certain. CDR3 length: 14 residues. Trimming took 4 bases from V and 0 from J, leaving 9 bases between them. The germline V gene has CDR1 MGHRA and CDR2 YSYEKL. The CDR3 coding sequence is TGCGCCAGCAGCCTCCTAACCACTAACTATGGCTACACCTTC. Translation: CASSLLTTNYGYTF.

The gene calls are TRBV18 and TRBJ2-1; 7 nucleotides line up with TRBD1. V lost 3 bases, J lost 3 bases, and 5 bases stayed unmatched. CDR1 is KGHSH and CDR2 is LQKENI in the germline V gene. The CDR3 spans 15 residues. CDR3 nucleotides: TGTGCCAGCTCACCCATGGACAGGAGCTACAATGAGCAGTTCTTC. Translating it yields CASSPMDRSYNEQFF.

The chain recombines TRBV5-4 with TRBJ2-3; tentatively, D is TRBD2 (5 bases). CDR3 length: 15 residues. The V gene's germline CDR1 is SGHNT and CDR2 YYREEE (reference sequence). Trimming pared 4 bases from V and 0 bases from J, leaving 12 bases between. CDR3 sequence reads: CASSAASGSTDTQYF. The CDR3 DNA reads TGTGCCAGCAGCGCTGCCAGCGGAAGCACAGATACGCAGTATTTT.

The CDR3 reads CASSEGVAGASTDTQYF. DNA for the CDR3: TGTGCCAGCAGTGAAGGAGTAGCGGGGGCCAGCACAGATACGCAGTATTTT. The V call is TRBV6-1, the J call TRBJ2-3; 9 bases fit TRBD2. The germline V gene encodes CDR1 MNHNS and CDR2 SASEGT. V was clipped by 1 base and J by 0 bases; unmatched bases: 5. The CDR3 spans 17 residues.